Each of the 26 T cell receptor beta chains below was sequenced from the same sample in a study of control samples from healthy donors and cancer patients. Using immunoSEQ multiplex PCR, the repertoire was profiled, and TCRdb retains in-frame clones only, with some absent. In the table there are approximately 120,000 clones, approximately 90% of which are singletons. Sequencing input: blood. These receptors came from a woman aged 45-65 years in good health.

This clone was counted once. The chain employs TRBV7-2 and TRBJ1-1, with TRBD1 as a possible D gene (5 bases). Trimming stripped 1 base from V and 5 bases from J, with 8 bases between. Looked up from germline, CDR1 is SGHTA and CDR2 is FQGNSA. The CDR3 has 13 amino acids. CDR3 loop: CASSLEGRTEAFF. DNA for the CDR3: TGTGCCAGCAGCTTAGAGGGGAGGACTGAAGCTTTCTTT.

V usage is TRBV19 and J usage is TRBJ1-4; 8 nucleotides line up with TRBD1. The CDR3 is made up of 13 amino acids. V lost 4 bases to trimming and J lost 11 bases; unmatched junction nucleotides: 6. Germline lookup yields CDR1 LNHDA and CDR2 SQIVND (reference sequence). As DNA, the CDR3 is TGTGCCAGTAGTACCGGGACAGGCTATAAACTGTTTTTT. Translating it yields CASSTGTGYKLFF.

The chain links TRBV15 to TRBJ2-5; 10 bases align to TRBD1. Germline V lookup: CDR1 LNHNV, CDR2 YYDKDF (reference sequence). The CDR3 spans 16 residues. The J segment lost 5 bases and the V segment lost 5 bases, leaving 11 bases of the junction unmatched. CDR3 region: CATSPLDRGLGETQYF. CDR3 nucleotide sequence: TGTGCCACCAGCCCCCTAGACAGGGGGCTTGGGGAGACCCAGTACTTC. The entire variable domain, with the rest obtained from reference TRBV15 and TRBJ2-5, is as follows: DAMVIQNPRYQVTQFGKPVTLSCSQTLNHNVMYWYQQKSSQAPKLLFHYYDKDFNNEADTPDNFQSRRPNTSFCFLDIRSPGLGDTAMYLCATSPLDRGLGETQYFGPGTRLLVL.

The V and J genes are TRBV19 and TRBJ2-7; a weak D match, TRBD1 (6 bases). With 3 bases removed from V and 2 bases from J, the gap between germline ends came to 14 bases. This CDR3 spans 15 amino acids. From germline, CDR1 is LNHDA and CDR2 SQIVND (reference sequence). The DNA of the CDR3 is TGTGCCAGTAGTATGGCGGCAGGGGTGCCCTACGAGCAGTACTTC. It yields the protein CASSMAAGVPYEQYF.

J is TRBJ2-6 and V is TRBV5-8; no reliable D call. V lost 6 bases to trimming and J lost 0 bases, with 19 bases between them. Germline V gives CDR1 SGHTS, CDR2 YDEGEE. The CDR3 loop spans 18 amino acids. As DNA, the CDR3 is TGTGCCAGCACCAAAGACACGGTTGCTATCTCTGGGGCCAACGTCCTGACTTTC. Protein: CASTKDTVAISGANVLTF.

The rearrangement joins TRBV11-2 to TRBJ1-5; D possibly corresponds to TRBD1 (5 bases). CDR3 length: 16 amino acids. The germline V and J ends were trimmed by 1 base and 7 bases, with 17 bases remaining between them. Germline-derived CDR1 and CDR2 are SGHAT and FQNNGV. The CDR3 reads CASSLGPREWGQPQHF. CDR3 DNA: TGTGCCAGCAGCTTAGGACCAAGGGAGTGGGGCCAGCCCCAGCATTTT.

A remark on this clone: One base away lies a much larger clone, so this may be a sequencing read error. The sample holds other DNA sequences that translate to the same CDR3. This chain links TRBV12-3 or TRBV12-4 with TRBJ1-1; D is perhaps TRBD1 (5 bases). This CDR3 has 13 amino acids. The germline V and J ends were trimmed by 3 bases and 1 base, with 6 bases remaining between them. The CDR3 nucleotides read TGTGCCAGCAGTTTGGGGCCGAACACTGAAGCTTTCTTT. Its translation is CASSLGPNTEAFF.

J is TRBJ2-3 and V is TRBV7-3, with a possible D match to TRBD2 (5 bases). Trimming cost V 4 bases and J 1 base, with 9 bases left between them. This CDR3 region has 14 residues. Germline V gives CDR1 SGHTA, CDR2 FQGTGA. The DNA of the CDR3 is TGTGCCAGCAGCTCCGGAGGTCGCACAGATACGCAGTATTTT. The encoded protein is CASSSGGRTDTQYF.

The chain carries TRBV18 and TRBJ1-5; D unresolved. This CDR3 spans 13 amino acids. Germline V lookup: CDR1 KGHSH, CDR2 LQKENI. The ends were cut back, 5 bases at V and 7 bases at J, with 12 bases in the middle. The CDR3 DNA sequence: TGTGCCAGCTCAGAGGGCCCTGGGCAGCCCCAGCATTTT. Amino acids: CASSEGPGQPQHF.

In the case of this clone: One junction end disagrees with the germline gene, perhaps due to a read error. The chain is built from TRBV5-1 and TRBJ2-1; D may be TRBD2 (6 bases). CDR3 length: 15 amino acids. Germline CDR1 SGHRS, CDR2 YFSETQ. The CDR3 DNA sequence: TGCGCCAACAGCTTGGATGGTAGCGGCTACAATGAGCAGTTCTTC. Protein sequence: CANSLDGSGYNEQFF.

The CDR3, as DNA: TGTGCCAGCAGTCCGACCGGGTTCCTCTCTGAGCAGTTCTTC. It specifies CASSPTGFLSEQFF. This chain links TRBV27 with TRBJ2-1; unclear D gene. Deletions cut 5 bases from V and 9 bases from J, with 17 bases between. Germline V gene sequence: CDR1 MNHEY, CDR2 SMNVEV (reference sequence). The length of the CDR3 is 14 residues.

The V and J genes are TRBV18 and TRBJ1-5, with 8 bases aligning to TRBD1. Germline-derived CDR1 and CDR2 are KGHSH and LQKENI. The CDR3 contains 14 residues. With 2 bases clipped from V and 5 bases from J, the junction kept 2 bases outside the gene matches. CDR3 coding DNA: TGTGCCAGCTCACCAGGACAGGGACATCAGCCCCAGCATTTT. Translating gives CASSPGQGHQPQHF.

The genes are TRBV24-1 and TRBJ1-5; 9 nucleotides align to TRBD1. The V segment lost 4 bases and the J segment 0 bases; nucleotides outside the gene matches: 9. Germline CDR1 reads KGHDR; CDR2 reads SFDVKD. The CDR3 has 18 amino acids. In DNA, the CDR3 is TGTGCCACCAGTGACACCACAGGGGGCGGATATAGCAATCAGCCCCAGCATTTT. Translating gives CATSDTTGGGYSNQPQHF.

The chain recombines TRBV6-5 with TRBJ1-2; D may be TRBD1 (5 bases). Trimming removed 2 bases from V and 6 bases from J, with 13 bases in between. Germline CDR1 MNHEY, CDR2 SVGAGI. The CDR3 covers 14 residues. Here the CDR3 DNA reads TGTGCCAGCAGTTACGGGACCCAATATGATGGCTACACCTTC. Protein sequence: CASSYGTQYDGYTF.

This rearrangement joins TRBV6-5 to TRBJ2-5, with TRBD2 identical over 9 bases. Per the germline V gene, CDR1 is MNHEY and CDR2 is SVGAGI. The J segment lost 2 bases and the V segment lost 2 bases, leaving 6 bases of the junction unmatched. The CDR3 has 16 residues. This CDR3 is CASSYRSSGVQETQYF. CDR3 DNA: TGTGCCAGCAGTTACCGTTCTAGCGGGGTACAAGAGACCCAGTACTTC.

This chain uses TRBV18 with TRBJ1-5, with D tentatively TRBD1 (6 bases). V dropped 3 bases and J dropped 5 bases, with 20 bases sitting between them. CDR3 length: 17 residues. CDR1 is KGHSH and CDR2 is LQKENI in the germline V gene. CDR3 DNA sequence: TGTGCCAGCTCACCCATTCTGATAGGGGGTACCGATCAGCCCCAGCATTTT. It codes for CASSPILIGGTDQPQHF.

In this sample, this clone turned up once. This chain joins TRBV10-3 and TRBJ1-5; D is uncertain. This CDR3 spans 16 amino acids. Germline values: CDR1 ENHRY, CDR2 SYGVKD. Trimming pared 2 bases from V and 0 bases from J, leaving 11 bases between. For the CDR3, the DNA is TGTGCCATCAGTGAGAGGGCCATTAATAGCAATCAGCCCCAGCATTTT. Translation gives CAISERAINSNQPQHF.

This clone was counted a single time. Written as DNA, the CDR3 is TGTGCCAGCAGTTTATCGCGGACTAGCGGGAGATGGGACACCGGGGAGCTGTTTTTT. Translation gives CASSLSRTSGRWDTGELFF. V gene TRBV27 combines with J gene TRBJ2-2; 13 nucleotides match TRBD2. Germline lookup yields CDR1 MNHEY and CDR2 SMNVEV (reference sequence). Trimming took 0 bases from V and 3 from J; bases not matched to a gene: 7. The CDR3 contains 19 residues.

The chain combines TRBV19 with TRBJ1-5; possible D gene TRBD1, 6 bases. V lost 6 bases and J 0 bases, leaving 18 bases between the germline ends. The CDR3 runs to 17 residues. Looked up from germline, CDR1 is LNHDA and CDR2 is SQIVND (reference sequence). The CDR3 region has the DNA TGTGCCAGTAGAAAATTTAACAGGGATGATAGCAATCAGCCCCAGCATTTT. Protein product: CASRKFNRDDSNQPQHF.

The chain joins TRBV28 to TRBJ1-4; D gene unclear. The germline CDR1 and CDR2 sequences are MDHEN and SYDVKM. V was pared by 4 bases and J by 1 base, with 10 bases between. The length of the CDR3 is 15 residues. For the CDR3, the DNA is TGTGCCAGCAGTTCCGATTCAGGAACTAATGAAAAACTGTTTTTT. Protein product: CASSSDSGTNEKLFF.

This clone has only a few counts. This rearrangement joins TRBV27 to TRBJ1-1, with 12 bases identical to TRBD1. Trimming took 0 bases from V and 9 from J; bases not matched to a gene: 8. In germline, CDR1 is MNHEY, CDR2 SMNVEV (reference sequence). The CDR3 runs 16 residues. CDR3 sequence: CASSLSLGQGASQAFF. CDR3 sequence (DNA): TGTGCCAGCAGTTTATCATTGGGACAGGGGGCTTCCCAAGCTTTCTTT.

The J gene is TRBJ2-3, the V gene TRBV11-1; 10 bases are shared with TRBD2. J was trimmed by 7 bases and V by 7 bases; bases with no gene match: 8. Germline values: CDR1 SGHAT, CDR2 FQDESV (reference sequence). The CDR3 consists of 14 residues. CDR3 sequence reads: CASTQGLAMNTQYF. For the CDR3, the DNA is TGTGCCAGCACCCAGGGACTAGCGATGAATACGCAGTATTTT. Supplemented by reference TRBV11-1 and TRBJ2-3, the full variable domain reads EAEVAQSPRYKITEKSQAVAFWCDPISGHATLYWYRQILGQGPELLVQFQDESVVDDSQLPKDRFSAERLKGVDSTLKIQPAELGDSAMYLCASTQGLAMNTQYFGPGTRLTVL.

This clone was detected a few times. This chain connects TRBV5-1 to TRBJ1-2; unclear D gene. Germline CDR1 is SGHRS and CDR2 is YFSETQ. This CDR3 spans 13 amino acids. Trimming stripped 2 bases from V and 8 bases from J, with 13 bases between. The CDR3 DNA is TGCGCCAGCAGCTTCGGCCAGTCGGGGGGCTACACCTTC. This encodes CASSFGQSGGYTF.

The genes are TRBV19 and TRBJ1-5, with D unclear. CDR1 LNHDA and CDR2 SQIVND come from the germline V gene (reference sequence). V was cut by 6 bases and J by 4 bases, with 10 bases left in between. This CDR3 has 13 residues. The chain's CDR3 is CASRIPGNQPQHF. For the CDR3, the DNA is TGTGCCAGTAGGATTCCGGGGAATCAGCCCCAGCATTTT.

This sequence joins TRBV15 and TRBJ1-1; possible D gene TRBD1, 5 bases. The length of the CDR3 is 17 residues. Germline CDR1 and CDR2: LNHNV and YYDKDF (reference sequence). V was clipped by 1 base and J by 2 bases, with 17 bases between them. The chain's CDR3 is CATSRGTGDGRNTEAFF. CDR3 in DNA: TGTGCCACCAGCAGAGGTACGGGGGACGGACGTAACACTGAAGCTTTCTTT.

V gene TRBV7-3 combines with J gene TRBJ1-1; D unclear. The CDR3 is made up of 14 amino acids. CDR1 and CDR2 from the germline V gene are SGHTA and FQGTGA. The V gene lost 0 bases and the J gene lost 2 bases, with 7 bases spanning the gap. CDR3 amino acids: CASSLTAGNTEAFF. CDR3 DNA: TGTGCCAGCAGCTTAACGGCGGGTAACACTGAAGCTTTCTTT.